This TCR beta chain was documented in a study of OX40 agonist ivuxolimab in advanced cancers. Overall study: Patients treated during dose escalation were battling hepatocellular carcinoma, melanoma, renal cell or head and neck cancer. Of the participants, approximately 44% had some prior anti-PD-1, anti-PD-L1 or anti-CTLA-4 therapy, which was allowed. Overall study results and limits: The study found among the lowest clonal expansion in partial responders at 0.1-3.0 mg/kg.

This clone showed up just once. Its antigen remains unknown. Clones were sequenced by immunoSEQ multiplex PCR, and TCRdb holds only the in-frame ones, with some missing. The sample includes around 69,000 clones, about 87% seen only once; the top ten take about 2.5%. Germline V gives CDR1 MNHNY, CDR2 SVGAGI (reference sequence). V lost 5 bases, J lost 2 bases, and 7 bases stayed unmatched. The CDR3 totals 16 residues. The rearrangement uses TRBV6-6 and TRBJ1-5; TRBD1 matches at 9 bases. Sequencing was performed on CD4+ or CD8+ T cells sorted from blood, taken in a trial of the OX40 agonist ivuxolimab. The source is an adult with an advanced solid tumor such as melanoma, head and neck, liver or kidney cancer. The CDR3 DNA reads TGTGCCAGCAGTCCACCGCGACAGGGGGGCAATCAGCCCCAGCATTTT. It translates to CASSPPRQGGNQPQHF.